These 21 T cell receptor beta chains share one sample of origin, sequenced in a study of CD8 T cells in ankylosing spondylitis. TCRdb reprocessed the 5' RACE reads via MiXCR and lists one record per CDR3 protein. The sample holds over 75,000 distinct CDR3 sequences; just under 9% are singletons and the top ten take just over 5%. The sequenced material came from blood, either unsorted or a sorted T cell fraction (not recorded which). These receptors were collected from a male donor with ankylosing spondylitis or in good health (not recorded which).

The rearrangement uses TRBV7-9 and TRBJ2-3; D gene uncertain. The CDR3 is made up of 14 amino acids. Germline V gene sequence: CDR1 SEHNR, CDR2 FQNEAQ (reference sequence). Trimming took off 4 bases at V and 0 bases at J, with 8 bases between the two ends. The CDR3 region is CASSWVDSTDTQYF. The CDR3 nucleotides are TGTGCCAGCAGCTGGGTGGATAGCACAGATACGCAGTATTTT.

The sample holds many counts of this clonotype. CDR3 sequence reads: CASSPQLDGLNEKLFF. CDR3 nucleotide sequence: TGTGCCAGCAGCCCTCAGCTAGACGGACTTAATGAAAAACTGTTTTTT. This chain links TRBV3-1 with TRBJ1-4; D is undetermined. From germline, CDR1 is LGHDT and CDR2 YNNKEL (reference sequence). The CDR3 consists of 16 residues. V was shortened by 4 bases and J by 4 bases, with 16 bases between the two germline ends.

This clonotype was seen many times. This chain connects TRBV7-8 to TRBJ1-2, with 9 bases fitting TRBD1. J lost 2 bases, V lost 3 bases, and 4 bases had no gene match. The CDR3 totals 15 residues. Per the germline V gene, CDR1 is SGHVS and CDR2 is FQNEAQ. Written as DNA, the CDR3 is TGTGCCAGCAGCTTTACCGGGACAGGGAACTATGGCTACACCTTC. Amino acid sequence: CASSFTGTGNYGYTF.

This clonotype was observed many times. This sequence joins TRBV5-4 and TRBJ2-1; no definite D call. Trimming removed 1 base from V and 8 bases from J, with 7 bases in between. The CDR3 spans 12 residues. The germline CDR1 and CDR2 sequences are SGHNT and YYREEE (reference sequence). The CDR3 spells CASSLRIDEQFF. CDR3 nucleotides: TGTGCCAGCAGCTTGAGGATAGATGAGCAGTTCTTC. The entire variable domain, with the rest obtained from reference TRBV5-4 and TRBJ2-1, is as follows: ETGVTQSPTHLIKTRGQQVTLRCSSQSGHNTVSWYQQALGQGPQFIFQYYREEENGRGNFPPRFSGLQFPNYSSELNVNALELDDSALYLCASSLRIDEQFFGPGTRLTVL.

This clonotype has a count of ten or more. The V and J genes are TRBV5-1 and TRBJ2-5; 7 nucleotides agree with TRBD1. Per the germline V gene, CDR1 is SGHRS and CDR2 is YFSETQ. With V trimmed by 4 bases and J by 3 bases, 9 bases remained unmatched. The CDR3 is made up of 15 amino acids. The CDR3, as DNA: TGCGCCAGCAGCATAAAGGGACAGCCCGAAGAGACCCAGTACTTC. This codes for CASSIKGQPEETQYF. The variable domain in full, with the rest retrieved from reference TRBV5-1 and TRBJ2-5, is KAGVTQTPRYLIKTRGQQVTLSCSPISGHRSVSWYQQTPGQGLQFLFEYFSETQRNKGNFPGRFSGRQFSNSRSEMNVSTLELGDSALYLCASSIKGQPEETQYFGPGTRLLVL.

At least ten counts were recorded for this clonotype. This sequence joins TRBV10-2 and TRBJ2-3, with D perhaps matching TRBD2 (6 bases). V gave up 7 bases and J gave up 4 bases, with 12 bases separating them. CDR1 and CDR2 (germline): WSHSY, SAAADI. The CDR3 is 13 amino acids. The CDR3 region has the DNA TGCGCCAGCACCTCGCGGGGAGCAGATACGCAGTATTTT. It encodes CASTSRGADTQYF.

In this sample, this clonotype turned up many times. The V call is TRBV5-1, the J call TRBJ1-5; D unresolved. The CDR3 is made up of 14 amino acids. Germline CDR1 SGHRS, CDR2 YFSETQ. Trimming pared 2 bases from V and 3 bases from J, leaving 9 bases between. For the CDR3, the DNA is TGCGCCAGCAGCTTCGACGGGAACAATCAGCCCCAGCATTTT. Translating it yields CASSFDGNNQPQHF.

This clonotype has at least ten counts. The chain combines TRBV3-1 with TRBJ2-7; D may be TRBD2 (6 bases). The germline gives CDR1 LGHDT, CDR2 YNNKEL (reference sequence). V was shortened by 4 bases and J by 0 bases, with 10 bases between the two germline ends. This CDR3 spans 14 amino acids. CDR3 sequence: CASSLSGSSYEQYF. CDR3 bases: TGTGCCAGCAGCCTCTCCGGGAGCTCCTACGAGCAGTACTTC.

The sample holds a few counts of this clonotype. The V call is TRBV7-2, the J call TRBJ1-1; D remains ambiguous. V dropped 5 bases and J dropped 1 base, with 11 bases sitting between them. Germline V gene data show CDR1 as SGHTA and CDR2 as FQGNSA. This CDR3 has 14 amino acids. The CDR3 spells CASSPRHGNTEAFF. The CDR3 bases are TGTGCCAGCAGCCCGCGACACGGGAACACTGAAGCTTTCTTT. Drawing the rest from reference TRBV7-2 and TRBJ1-1, the complete variable domain is GAGVSQSPSNKVTEKGKDVELRCDPISGHTALYWYRQSLGQGLEFLIYFQGNSAPDKSGLPSDRFSAERTGGSVSTLTIQRTQQEDSAVYLCASSPRHGNTEAFFGQGTRLTVV.

This clonotype was observed at least ten times. V usage is TRBV6-5 and J usage is TRBJ2-3; 7 nucleotides match TRBD2. From germline, CDR1 is MNHEY and CDR2 SVGAGI. This CDR3 has 14 amino acids. J lost 4 bases, V lost 4 bases, and 5 bases had no gene match. CDR3 region: CASSWGGEADTQYF. As DNA, the CDR3 is TGTGCCAGCAGTTGGGGGGGGGAGGCAGATACGCAGTATTTT.

This chain uses TRBV18 with TRBJ2-7; D is possibly TRBD2 (6 bases). Trimming stripped 3 bases from V and 2 bases from J, with 11 bases between. Germline V CDR1 and CDR2: KGHSH, LQKENI. This CDR3 has 14 residues. The CDR3 sequence: CASSPEGTPYEQYF. The CDR3 nucleotides read TGTGCCAGCTCACCGGAGGGGACCCCCTACGAGCAGTACTTC.

This clonotype was detected many times. The genes are TRBV20-1 and TRBJ1-1; the D is unclear. V gave up 0 bases and J gave up 6 bases, with 5 bases separating them. The CDR3 extends over 11 amino acids. CDR1 is DFQATT and CDR2 is SNEGSKA in the germline V gene (reference sequence). For the CDR3, the DNA is TGCAGTGCTAGAGACTGGCCTGAAGCTTTCTTT. It yields the protein CSARDWPEAFF.

This chain joins TRBV5-1 and TRBJ2-3, with D uncertain. Germline V gene sequence: CDR1 SGHRS, CDR2 YFSETQ. V gave up 0 bases and J gave up 1 base, with 12 bases separating them. The CDR3 runs to 16 residues. The CDR3, as DNA: TGCGCCAGCAGCTTGGAAGGTTCGAGCGGCACAGATACGCAGTATTTT. Protein sequence: CASSLEGSSGTDTQYF.

This clonotype was observed once. The V call is TRBV13, the J call TRBJ2-6, with 9 bases matching TRBD1. CDR3 length: 24 residues. Germline assignment: CDR1 PRHDT and CDR2 FYEKMQ (reference sequence). Trimming cost V 0 bases and J 0 bases; bases outside gene matches: 21. Written as DNA, the CDR3 is TGTGCCAGCAGCTTAGGGGTCCGGACGGACAGGGGTGGTTATCCTCGCTCTGGGGCCAACGTCCTGACTTTC. Encoded protein: CASSLGVRTDRGGYPRSGANVLTF.

V usage is TRBV6-5 and J usage is TRBJ2-5, with 7 bases that match TRBD1. Germline V lookup: CDR1 MNHEY, CDR2 SVGAGI. The V and J ends lost 6 bases and 5 bases, in that order; junction bases with no gene match: 9. The CDR3 is made up of 14 amino acids. CDR3 protein: CASRPNRGWETQYF. For the CDR3, the DNA is TGTGCCAGCAGACCAAACAGGGGATGGGAGACCCAGTACTTC.

This clonotype has a count of ten or more. The chain recombines TRBV5-6 with TRBJ2-5; 7 nucleotides agree with TRBD1. The germline V gene encodes CDR1 SGHDT and CDR2 YYEEEE. V dropped 5 bases and J dropped 5; count of bases not matched to a gene: 9. This CDR3 spans 14 amino acids. The CDR3, as DNA: TGTGCCAGCAGTGGGACAGATAGATTCGAGACCCAGTACTTC. Amino acids: CASSGTDRFETQYF.

This clonotype showed up many times. CDR3 residues: CASSPAYEQYF. In DNA form, the CDR3 reads TGTGCCAGCAGCCCGGCCTACGAGCAGTACTTC. The chain links TRBV7-2 to TRBJ2-7; D unclear. CDR1 and CDR2 (germline): SGHTA, FQGNSA. There are 11 residues in the CDR3. The V end lost 5 bases, the J end lost 2 bases, and 4 bases lay between the germline ends.

This clonotype was counted a few times. The rearrangement uses TRBV7-9 and TRBJ2-5, with 9 bases aligning to TRBD1. CDR1 is SEHNR and CDR2 is FQNEAQ in the germline V gene (reference sequence). V was pared by 3 bases and J by 2 bases, with 10 bases of the junction left unmatched. The CDR3 covers 17 residues. The CDR3 is CASSLLQGAEGQETQYF. CDR3 DNA sequence: TGTGCCAGCAGCTTGCTACAGGGGGCGGAGGGTCAAGAGACCCAGTACTTC.

This clonotype was counted only a few times. This chain connects TRBV29-1 to TRBJ2-2; D ambiguous. This CDR3 comprises 12 residues. Between the trimmed V and J ends, which lost 4 bases and 1 base, there was a span of 4 bases. The germline gives CDR1 SQVTM, CDR2 ANQGSEA. The CDR3 region is CSVVLNTGELFF. As DNA, the CDR3 is TGCAGCGTTGTTCTGAACACCGGGGAGCTGTTTTTT.

This clonotype has just a few counts. The V call is TRBV7-9, the J call TRBJ2-5, with 8 bases identical to TRBD1. Germline values: CDR1 SEHNR, CDR2 FQNEAQ (reference sequence). Trimming cost V 4 bases and J 3 bases; bases outside gene matches: 7. There are 15 residues in the CDR3. The CDR3 coding sequence is TGTGCCAGCAGCTCCCGAGCGGACAGGGAAGAGACCCAGTACTTC. Its protein product is CASSSRADREETQYF.

This clonotype was seen a few times. The V gene is TRBV20-1, the J gene TRBJ2-5; D is ambiguous. CDR3 length equals 12 residues. Germline V CDR1 and CDR2: DFQATT, SNEGSKA (reference sequence). Trimming took off 5 bases at V and 3 bases at J, with 10 bases between the two ends. CDR3 sequence (DNA): TGCAGTGCTCCACCATGGAAAGAGACCCAGTACTTC. Protein product: CSAPPWKETQYF.